What follows is one T cell receptor (beta chain) and its context. Membership in each cohort depended on participant-reported clinical history. Donors in Cohort 3 counted as recovered after two negative PCRs, clearance, or symptom resolution. TCRdb keeps only in-frame clones here, not all; method: immunoSEQ multiplex PCR. There are approximately 470,000 clones in the sample; about nine tenths occur only once, and about 0.7% lies in the top ten. This sample was included in a study of blood T cell repertoires in COVID-19. The wider study: Sites in the United States, Italy and Spain provided acute and convalescent COVID-19 samples.

The V gene's germline CDR1 is SGHKS and CDR2 YYEKEE (reference sequence). This CDR3 contains 16 residues. J was trimmed by 4 bases and V by 0 bases; bases with no gene match: 3. The rearrangement links TRBV5-5 to TRBJ2-3, with TRBD2 identical over 12 bases. Sequenced input: PBMCs or T cells enriched from blood (not recorded which). This TCR came from a woman aged 18-29 years who had recovered from COVID-19. DNA for the CDR3: TGTGCCAGCAGCTTGGGAGGACTAGCGGGATCAGATACGCAGTATTTT. It is translated as CASSLGGLAGSDTQYF.